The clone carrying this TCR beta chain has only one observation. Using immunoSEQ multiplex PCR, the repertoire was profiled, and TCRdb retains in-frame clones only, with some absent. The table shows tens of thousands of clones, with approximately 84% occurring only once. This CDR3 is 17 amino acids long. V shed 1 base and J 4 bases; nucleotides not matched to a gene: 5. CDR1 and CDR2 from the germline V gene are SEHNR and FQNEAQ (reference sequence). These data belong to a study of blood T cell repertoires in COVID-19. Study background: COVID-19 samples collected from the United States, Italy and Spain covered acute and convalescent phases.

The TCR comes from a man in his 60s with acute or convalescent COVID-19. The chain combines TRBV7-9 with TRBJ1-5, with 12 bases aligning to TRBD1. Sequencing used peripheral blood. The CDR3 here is CASSLGGQGAFNQPQHF. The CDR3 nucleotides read TGTGCCAGCAGCTTAGGGGGACAGGGGGCTTTTAATCAGCCCCAGCATTTT.